This T cell receptor beta chain was retrieved from a study of T cells in Graves' hyperthyroidism and ophthalmopathy. It was RNA transcripts that yielded the amplified TCR beta CDR3 regions. The TCR CDR3 first-round RT-PCR relied on the HTBI primer set. Each CDR3 protein is one row after TCRdb ran MiXCR on the multiplex PCR reads. The table has a few hundred thousand distinct CDR3 sequences, roughly 23% seen once; the top ten hold 50%. Per the germline V gene, CDR1 is MDHEN and CDR2 is SYDVKM. This CDR3 is 13 amino acids long. V gave up 4 bases and J gave up 3 bases, with 10 bases separating them. Patients were excluded because of uncontrolled infection, other autoimmune disease, pregnancy or lactation. Fresh peripheral blood, 8 to 10 ml, was the source of the PBMCs. Study-wide results and limits: In the blood, most expanded thyroid clonotypes above 0.001 appeared as well.

The sample holds many counts of this clonotype. Antigen: not known. This rearrangement joins TRBV28 to TRBJ2-7; D is ambiguous. Material for sequencing was blood. This receptor was obtained from a woman aged 45-59 years with Graves' hyperthyroidism. CDR3 loop: CASSSATHYEQYF. DNA of the CDR3: TGTGCCAGCAGTTCTGCCACACACTACGAGCAGTACTTC.